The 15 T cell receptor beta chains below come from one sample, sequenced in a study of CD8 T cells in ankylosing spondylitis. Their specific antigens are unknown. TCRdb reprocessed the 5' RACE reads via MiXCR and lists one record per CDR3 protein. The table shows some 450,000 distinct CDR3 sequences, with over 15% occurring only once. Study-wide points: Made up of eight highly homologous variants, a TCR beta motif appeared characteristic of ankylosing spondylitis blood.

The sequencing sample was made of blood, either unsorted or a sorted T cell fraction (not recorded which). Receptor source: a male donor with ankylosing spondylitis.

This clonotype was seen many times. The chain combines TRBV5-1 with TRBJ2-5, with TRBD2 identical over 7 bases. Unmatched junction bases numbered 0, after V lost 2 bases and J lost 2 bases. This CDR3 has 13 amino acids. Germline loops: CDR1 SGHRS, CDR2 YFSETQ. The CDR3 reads CASSFGGQETQYF. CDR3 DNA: TGCGCCAGCAGCTTCGGGGGGCAAGAGACCCAGTACTTC.

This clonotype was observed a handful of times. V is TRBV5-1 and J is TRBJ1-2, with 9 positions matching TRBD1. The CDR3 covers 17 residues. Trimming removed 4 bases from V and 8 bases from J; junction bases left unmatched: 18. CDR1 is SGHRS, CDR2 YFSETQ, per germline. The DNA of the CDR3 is TGCGCCAGCAGCGCCTTAGGGACAGGGAGGGCCCTGGTCGGCTACACCTTC. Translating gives CASSALGTGRALVGYTF. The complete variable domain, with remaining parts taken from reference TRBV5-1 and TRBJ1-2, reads KAGVTQTPRYLIKTRGQQVTLSCSPISGHRSVSWYQQTPGQGLQFLFEYFSETQRNKGNFPGRFSGRQFSNSRSEMNVSTLELGDSALYLCASSALGTGRALVGYTFGSGTRLTVV.

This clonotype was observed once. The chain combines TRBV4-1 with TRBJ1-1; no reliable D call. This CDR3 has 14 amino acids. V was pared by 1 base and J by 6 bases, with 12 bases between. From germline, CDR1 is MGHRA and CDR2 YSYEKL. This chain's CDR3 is CASSQVTPTPEAFF. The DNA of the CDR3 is TGCGCCAGCAGCCAAGTCACCCCCACCCCTGAAGCTTTCTTT.

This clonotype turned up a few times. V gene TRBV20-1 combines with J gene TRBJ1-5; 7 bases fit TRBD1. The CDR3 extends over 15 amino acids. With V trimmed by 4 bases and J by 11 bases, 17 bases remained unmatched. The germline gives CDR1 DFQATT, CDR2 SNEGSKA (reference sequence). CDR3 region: CSANGDRAAGLAQHF. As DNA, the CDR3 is TGCAGTGCTAACGGCGACAGGGCCGCGGGGTTGGCCCAGCATTTT.

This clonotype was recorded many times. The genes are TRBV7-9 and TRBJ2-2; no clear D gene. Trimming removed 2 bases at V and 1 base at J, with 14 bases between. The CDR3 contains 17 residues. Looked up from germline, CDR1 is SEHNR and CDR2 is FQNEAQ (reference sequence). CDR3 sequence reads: CASSLLFKVLNTGELFF. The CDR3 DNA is TGTGCCAGCAGCTTACTCTTTAAGGTCCTGAACACCGGGGAGCTGTTTTTT.

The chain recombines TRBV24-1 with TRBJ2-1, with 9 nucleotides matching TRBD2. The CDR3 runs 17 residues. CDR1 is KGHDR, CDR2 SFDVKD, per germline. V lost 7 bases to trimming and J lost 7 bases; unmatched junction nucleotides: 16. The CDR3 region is CATSGRAGGSSGNEQFF. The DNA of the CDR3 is TGTGCCACCAGCGGACGGGCGGGAGGGAGTTCTGGGAATGAGCAGTTCTTC.

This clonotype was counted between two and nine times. In DNA form, the CDR3 reads TGTGCCAGCAGTCTGCGTCCAGGGGACTATGGCTACACCTTC. Translated, it gives CASSLRPGDYGYTF. The chain recombines TRBV12-3 or TRBV12-4 with TRBJ1-2, with D possibly being TRBD1 (6 bases). The ends were cut back, 5 bases at V and 3 bases at J, with 13 bases in the middle. The CDR3 consists of 14 residues.

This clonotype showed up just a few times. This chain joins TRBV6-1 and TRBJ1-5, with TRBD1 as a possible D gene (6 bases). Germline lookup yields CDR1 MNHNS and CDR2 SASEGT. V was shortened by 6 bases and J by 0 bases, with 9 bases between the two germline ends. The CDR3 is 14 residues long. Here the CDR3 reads CASRGGNSNQPQHF. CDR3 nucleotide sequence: TGTGCCAGCAGAGGGGGGAATAGCAATCAGCCCCAGCATTTT.

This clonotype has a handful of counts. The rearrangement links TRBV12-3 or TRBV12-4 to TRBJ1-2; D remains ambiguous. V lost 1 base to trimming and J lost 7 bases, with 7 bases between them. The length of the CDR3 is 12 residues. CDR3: CASSLGPAGYTF. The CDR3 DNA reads TGTGCCAGCAGTTTAGGGCCGGCTGGCTACACCTTC.

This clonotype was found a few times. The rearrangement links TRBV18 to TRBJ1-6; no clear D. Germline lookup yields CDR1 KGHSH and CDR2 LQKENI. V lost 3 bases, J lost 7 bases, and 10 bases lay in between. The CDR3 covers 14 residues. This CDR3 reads CASSPGPGNSPLHF. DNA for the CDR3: TGTGCCAGCTCACCCGGACCGGGAAATTCACCCCTCCACTTT.

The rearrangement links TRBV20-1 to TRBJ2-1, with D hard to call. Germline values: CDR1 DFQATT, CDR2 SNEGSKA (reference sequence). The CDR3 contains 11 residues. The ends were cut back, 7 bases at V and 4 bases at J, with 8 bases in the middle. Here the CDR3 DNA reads TGCAGTGGGGCCCGGTACAATGAGCAGTTCTTC. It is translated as CSGARYNEQFF.

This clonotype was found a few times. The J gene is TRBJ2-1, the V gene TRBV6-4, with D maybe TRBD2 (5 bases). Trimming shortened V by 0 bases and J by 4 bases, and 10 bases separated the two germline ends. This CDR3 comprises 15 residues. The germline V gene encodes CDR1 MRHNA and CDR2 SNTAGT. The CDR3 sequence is CASSDSGEPYNEQFF. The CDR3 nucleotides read TGTGCCAGCAGTGACTCGGGAGAACCTTACAATGAGCAGTTCTTC.

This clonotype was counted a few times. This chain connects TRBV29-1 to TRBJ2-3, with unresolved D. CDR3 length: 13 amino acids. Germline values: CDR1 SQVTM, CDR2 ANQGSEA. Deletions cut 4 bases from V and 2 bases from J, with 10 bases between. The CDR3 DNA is TGCAGCGTTGTAATCGGACCCACAGATACGCAGTATTTT. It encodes CSVVIGPTDTQYF.

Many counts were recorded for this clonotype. CDR3 coding DNA: TGCGCCAGCAGCTTGGCCGCGACTAGCGGTATGGAGCAGTTCTTC. This translates into CASSLAATSGMEQFF. J is TRBJ2-1 and V is TRBV5-1; 9 bases map to TRBD2. The germline gives CDR1 SGHRS, CDR2 YFSETQ. V shed 0 bases, J shed 10 bases, and the junction held 8 bases outside the gene matches. The CDR3 is 15 amino acids.

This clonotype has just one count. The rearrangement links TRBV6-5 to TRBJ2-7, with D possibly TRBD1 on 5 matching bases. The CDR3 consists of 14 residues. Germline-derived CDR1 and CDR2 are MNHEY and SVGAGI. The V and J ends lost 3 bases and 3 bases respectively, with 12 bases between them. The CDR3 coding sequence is TGTGCCAGCAGTTATGTCCAGGGCTACTACGAGCAGTACTTC. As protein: CASSYVQGYYEQYF.